This entry is about one T cell receptor beta chain. Antigen specificity is unknown. Treatment given: approximately 11-day PBMC culture with coronavirus spike peptide pools or control peptides (ViraFEST assay). This entry belongs to a study of vaccination and CD4 T cells after COVID-19. Overall study results and limits: Convalescent patients had 304 of 307 vaccine-specific clones showing spike mono-reactivity.

The assay that was used to sequence DNA from cultured CD4+ T cells was the Oncomine TCR Beta short-read assay. TCRdb re-called the PCR reads with MiXCR, one entry per CDR3 protein. Of approximately 11,000 distinct CDR3 sequences in the sample, 55% to 60% are singletons; the top ten hold over 20%. Germline lookup yields CDR1 SGHAT and CDR2 FQNNGV. V was shortened by 6 bases and J by 1 base, with 15 bases between the two germline ends. The CDR3 sequence is 15 residues long. The source is a human donor who had recovered from COVID-19. The sequenced sample was CD4+ T cells from blood, cultured in vitro. The chain combines TRBV11-2 with TRBJ1-1; unclear D gene. The CDR3, as DNA: TGTGCCAGCAGTCGATATCAGGTCACGAACACTGAAGCTTTCTTT. The encoded protein is CASSRYQVTNTEAFF. The full variable domain, rest sourced from reference TRBV11-2 and TRBJ1-1, is EAGVAQSPRYKIIEKRQSVAFWCNPISGHATLYWYQQILGQGPKLLIQFQNNGVVDDSQLPKDRFSAERLKGVDSTLKIQPAKLEDSAVYLCASSRYQVTNTEAFFGQGTRLTVV.